The 13 T cell receptor beta chains listed next were all sequenced from one sample in a study of vaccination effects on CD4 cells after COVID-19 (dated 2022 in TCRdb). The method was the immunoSEQ multiplex PCR assay. TCRdb retrieved this table from immuneACCESS and kept in-frame rearrangements only. Not all clones are present; in checked studies, unresolved V genes account for under half, and no reason is known for the remainder. The sample records about 73,000 clones, roughly 79% of which are singletons. The top ten clonotypes cover roughly 2.9% of the sample. No antigen has been identified for these receptors. The ViraFEST assay stimulated PBMC with viral peptide pools and then used TCR sequencing to identify antigen-specific CD4+ T cell clonotypes by expansion. After approximately 11 days of culture, CD4+ T cells were isolated with the EasySep CD4+ T cell isolation kit. Healthy vaccine recipients had no prior SARS-CoV-2 infection, confirmed by negative nucleocapsid antibodies before and after vaccination.

This specimen consisted of CD4+ T cells from PBMCs cultured with HCoV-NL63 spike peptides, obtained before COVID-19 vaccination. Per the publication, the cell subset or site label means: HCoV-NL63 spike overlapping peptide pool stimulation. The origin of the receptors is a human donor who received a COVID-19 vaccine.

The J gene is TRBJ1-2, the V gene TRBV6-6, with TRBD1 identical over 12 bases. Germline CDR1 MNHNY, CDR2 SVGAGI (reference sequence). CDR3 length equals 16 residues. V lost 6 bases to trimming and J lost 8 bases; unmatched junction nucleotides: 13. CDR3 amino acids: CASSPAGTGGAEGYTF. In DNA form, the CDR3 reads TGTGCCAGCAGCCCCGCCGGGACAGGGGGCGCGGAAGGCTACACCTTC.

The DNA for the CDR3 is TGTGCCAGTAGTATAGATCCCGGACTGTATGGCTACACCTTC. Protein product: CASSIDPGLYGYTF. The rearrangement uses TRBV19 and TRBJ1-2; D not resolved. The CDR3 runs to 14 residues. CDR1 is LNHDA, CDR2 SQIVND, per germline (reference sequence). Between the trimmed V and J ends, which lost 0 bases and 5 bases, there was a span of 10 bases.

The chain is built from TRBV24-1 and TRBJ2-1; TRBD2 aligns across 9 bases. The CDR3 runs 16 residues. V lost 4 bases, J lost 3 bases, and 6 bases stayed unmatched. Per the germline V gene, CDR1 is KGHDR and CDR2 is SFDVKD. This CDR3 is CATSDQLAGSYNEQFF. The CDR3 coding sequence is TGTGCCACCAGTGACCAACTAGCGGGCAGCTACAATGAGCAGTTCTTC.

The chain carries TRBV28 and TRBJ1-1; D is ambiguous. V was clipped by 6 bases and J by 3 bases, with 11 bases between them. The CDR3 has 13 amino acids. CDR1 is MDHEN, CDR2 SYDVKM, per germline. The CDR3 nucleotides are TGTGCCAGCAGCGCCCCCGGGGACACTGAAGCTTTCTTT. Its protein is CASSAPGDTEAFF.

This sequence joins TRBV4-2 and TRBJ2-5; the match to TRBD1 covers 7 bases. Germline CDR1 is LGHNA and CDR2 is YNFKEQ. The CDR3 totals 15 residues. The ends lost 4 bases at V and 0 bases at J; junction bases unmatched: 5. This CDR3 reads CASSPYGTDQETQYF. The CDR3 DNA reads TGTGCCAGCAGCCCCTACGGGACAGACCAAGAGACCCAGTACTTC.

The chain combines TRBV6-2 or TRBV6-3 with TRBJ2-7, with D uncertain. Trimming stripped 6 bases from V and 2 bases from J, with 8 bases between. Germline lookup yields CDR1 MNHEY and CDR2 SVGEGT. The CDR3 contains 12 residues. The CDR3 region has the DNA TGTGCCAGCAGCCGTACGACCTACGAGCAGTACGTC. The encoded protein is CASSRTTYEQYV.

There are a few counts of this clone. The chain combines TRBV19 with TRBJ2-7; 7 nucleotides match TRBD1. J lost 7 bases, V lost 7 bases, and 13 bases had no gene match. From germline, CDR1 is LNHDA and CDR2 SQIVND (reference sequence). The CDR3 has 14 residues. Written as DNA, the CDR3 is TGTGCCAGTACCGGCAGACAGGGTCATTGGGAGCAGTACGTC. Its translation: CASTGRQGHWEQYV.

The chain links TRBV7-3 to TRBJ2-1; 15 nucleotides align to TRBD2. The CDR3 covers 15 residues. The V and J ends lost 5 bases and 7 bases, in that order; junction bases with no gene match: 3. Germline lookup yields CDR1 SGHTA and CDR2 FQGTGA. The chain's CDR3 is CASSPGLAGGNEQFF. CDR3 in DNA: TGTGCCAGCAGCCCCGGACTAGCGGGGGGGAATGAGCAGTTCTTC.

In its sample, this clone was seen a few times. This chain links TRBV30 with TRBJ1-6; D is perhaps TRBD1 (6 bases). Germline V gene sequence: CDR1 GTSNPN, CDR2 SVGIG (reference sequence). V was cut by 1 base and J by 5 bases, with 9 bases left in between. This CDR3 has 14 residues. In DNA form, the CDR3 reads TGTGCCTGGAGTGGGGGGCACAATAATTCACCCCTCCACTTT. Encoded protein: CAWSGGHNNSPLHF.

The V call is TRBV24-1, the J call TRBJ1-1; TRBD1 agrees at 7 bases. The V gene end was trimmed by 3 bases and the J gene end by 10 bases; junction bases not matched to a gene: 1. From germline, CDR1 is KGHDR and CDR2 SFDVKD. The CDR3 length is 11 residues. As DNA, the CDR3 is TGTGCCACCAGTGATGACAGGGTAGCTTTCTTT. Amino acid sequence: CATSDDRVAFF.

This clone appeared a few times. CDR3 DNA: TGTGCCAGCAGCACGGATCCGAATCAGCCCCAGCATTTT. It is translated as CASSTDPNQPQHF. The chain joins TRBV6-2 or TRBV6-3 to TRBJ1-5; D is uncertain. The germline V gene encodes CDR1 MNHEY and CDR2 SVGEGT. Deletions cut 6 bases from V and 4 bases from J, with 10 bases between. This CDR3 is 13 amino acids long.

The rearrangement joins TRBV6-5 to TRBJ2-2; 8 nucleotides align to TRBD1. The trim removed 6 bases at V and 7 bases at J, leaving 7 bases unmatched. The CDR3 spans 14 residues. From germline, CDR1 is MNHEY and CDR2 SVGAGI. CDR3 DNA: TGTGCCAGCAGCTTCCTCGACAGGGGCGGGGAGCTGTTTTTT. Protein sequence: CASSFLDRGGELFF.

CDR3 DNA sequence: TGTGCCAGCAGTTACGTTCCGGGGGGGCCAACAGATACGCAGTATTTT. This encodes CASSYVPGGPTDTQYF. The V call is TRBV6-2 or TRBV6-3, the J call TRBJ2-3, with 8 positions matching TRBD2. CDR3 length: 16 residues. CDR1 is MNHEY and CDR2 is SVGEGT in the germline V gene. J was trimmed by 3 bases and V by 2 bases; bases with no gene match: 7.